Each of the 26 T cell receptor beta chains below was sequenced from the same sample in a study of CD8 T cells in ankylosing spondylitis. TCRdb independently ran MiXCR on the 5' RACE reads; one entry per CDR3 protein. The sample holds 340,000 or so distinct CDR3 sequences; roughly 14% are singletons and the top ten take approximately 0.99%. Sequencing input: blood, either unsorted or a sorted T cell fraction (not recorded which). These receptors were taken from a male donor with ankylosing spondylitis or in good health (not recorded which).

This chain links TRBV5-1 with TRBJ2-7, with D possibly TRBD1 on 6 matching bases. Germline CDR1 is SGHRS and CDR2 is YFSETQ. The CDR3 has 15 residues. Trimming removed 4 bases from V and 2 bases from J, with 16 bases in between. The CDR3 loop is CASSPMTGRTYEQYF. CDR3 nucleotide sequence: TGCGCCAGCAGCCCCATGACAGGCCGTACCTACGAGCAGTACTTC.

The V call is TRBV29-1, the J call TRBJ2-5; possible D gene TRBD2, 5 bases. The V end lost 6 bases, the J end lost 1 base, and 12 bases lay between the germline ends. The CDR3 consists of 13 residues. Germline V gene sequence: CDR1 SQVTM, CDR2 ANQGSEA. In DNA, the CDR3 is TGCAGCGTCCTCAGAGGGTCCCAAGAGACCCAGTACTTC. It encodes CSVLRGSQETQYF. The full variable domain, in which reference TRBV29-1 and TRBJ2-5 provide the parts outside the CDR3, is SAVISQKPSRDICQRGTSLTIQCQVDSQVTMMFWYRQQPGQSLTLIATANQGSEATYESGFVIDKFPISRPNLTFSTLTVSNMSPEDSSIYLCSVLRGSQETQYFGPGTRLLVL.

This clonotype was detected a few times. The rearrangement uses TRBV27 and TRBJ1-3; TRBD1 aligns across 11 bases. The V gene's germline CDR1 is MNHEY and CDR2 SMNVEV (reference sequence). CDR3 length: 14 amino acids. V was clipped by 6 bases and J by 4 bases; unmatched bases: 2. DNA for the CDR3: TGTGCCAGCAGGGACAGGGGGCCAGGAAACACCATATATTTT. It is translated as CASRDRGPGNTIYF.

This clonotype appeared a single time. The genes are TRBV3-1 and TRBJ2-7; no clear D. V shed 0 bases and J shed 10 bases, with 13 bases lying between them. The CDR3 is 13 amino acids. CDR1 LGHDT and CDR2 YNNKEL come from the germline V gene (reference sequence). The CDR3 spells CASSQEASIEQYF. In DNA, the CDR3 is TGTGCCAGCAGCCAAGAAGCCAGCATCGAACAGTACTTC.

This clonotype was seen a handful of times. V and J are TRBV27 and TRBJ1-1, with D possibly being TRBD1 (6 bases). V was trimmed by 6 bases and J by 4 bases, leaving 15 bases between them. CDR3 length: 14 residues. Germline V lookup: CDR1 MNHEY, CDR2 SMNVEV (reference sequence). CDR3 sequence (DNA): TGTGCCAGCAGCACCATCGGACAGTCCACTGAAGCTTTCTTT. It encodes CASSTIGQSTEAFF.

A word on this clonotype: A much larger clone sits a single nucleotide away, making a read error possible. The CDR3, as DNA: TGCAGCGTTTCCGGAGGGGGGAGCACTGAAGCTTTCTTT. Translating gives CSVSGGGSTEAFF. The chain combines TRBV29-1 with TRBJ1-1, with D possibly TRBD1 on 6 matching bases. This CDR3 contains 13 residues. Germline CDR1 SQVTM, CDR2 ANQGSEA. V lost 5 bases to trimming and J lost 4 bases, with 14 bases between them. Drawing the rest from reference TRBV29-1 and TRBJ1-1, the complete variable domain is SAVISQKPSRDICQRGTSLTIQCQVDSQVTMMFWYRQQPGQSLTLIATANQGSEATYESGFVIDKFPISRPNLTFSTLTVSNMSPEDSSIYLCSVSGGGSTEAFFGQGTRLTVV.

This chain connects TRBV6-1 to TRBJ2-1, with TRBD2 identical over 10 bases. CDR1 MNHNS and CDR2 SASEGT come from the germline V gene. The ends lost 7 bases at V and 10 bases at J; junction bases unmatched: 13. The CDR3 is 15 residues long. CDR3 sequence (DNA): TGTGCCAGCACCAGCCTCTCTAGCGGGGGCCGAGAGCAGTTCTTC. The encoded protein is CASTSLSSGGREQFF.

The V and J genes are TRBV5-1 and TRBJ1-3; D gene uncertain. There are 11 residues in the CDR3. From germline, CDR1 is SGHRS and CDR2 YFSETQ. Trimming cost V 5 bases and J 2 bases, with 2 bases left between them. The CDR3 reads CASRAGNTIYF. CDR3 DNA: TGCGCCAGCAGGGCTGGAAACACCATATATTTT.

The V gene is TRBV11-2, the J gene TRBJ2-7; 12 nucleotides agree with TRBD2. CDR3 length equals 14 residues. V gave up 4 bases and J gave up 6 bases; unmatched junction bases: 4. The germline V gene encodes CDR1 SGHAT and CDR2 FQNNGV. The CDR3 spells CASSSLAGGREQYF. The CDR3 DNA follows: TGTGCCAGCAGCTCCCTAGCGGGGGGGCGCGAGCAGTACTTC.

This clonotype was counted ten times or more. CDR3 in amino acids: CSVRLAGASYEQYF. CDR3 DNA: TGCAGCGTTAGACTAGCGGGGGCCTCTTACGAGCAGTACTTC. The V gene is TRBV29-1, the J gene TRBJ2-7, with 12 bases aligning to TRBD2. The V gene's germline CDR1 is SQVTM and CDR2 ANQGSEA. V shed 5 bases and J 4 bases; nucleotides not matched to a gene: 6. CDR3 length: 14 residues.

This clonotype was counted between two and nine times. The chain combines TRBV10-3 with TRBJ2-1, with TRBD1 identical over 7 bases. The CDR3 length is 19 residues. Germline V gene lookup returns CDR1 ENHRY and CDR2 SYGVKD. The trim removed 6 bases at V and 0 bases at J, leaving 17 bases unmatched. The CDR3 region is CAIRQTGPDSGSSYNEQFF. CDR3 coding DNA: TGTGCCATCAGGCAGACAGGGCCCGACTCGGGAAGCTCCTACAATGAGCAGTTCTTC.

V and J are TRBV12-3 or TRBV12-4 and TRBJ1-1; D unclear. CDR3 length: 14 amino acids. Deletions cut 3 bases from V and 1 base from J, with 9 bases between. The DNA for the CDR3 is TGTGCCAGCAGTTTGTACGGAGCGAACACTGAAGCTTTCTTT. The encoded protein is CASSLYGANTEAFF.

This clonotype was counted a few times. The chain joins TRBV20-1 to TRBJ2-3; TRBD2 matches 11 bases. Germline CDR1 reads DFQATT; CDR2 reads SNEGSKA (reference sequence). V shed 4 bases, J shed 2 bases, and the junction held 5 bases outside the gene matches. This CDR3 has 15 residues. Here the CDR3 DNA reads TGCAGTGCTAAGGCGACTAGCGGGGCCACAGATACGCAGTATTTT. It specifies CSAKATSGATDTQYF.

This clonotype was picked up a small number of times. The rearrangement links TRBV3-1 to TRBJ2-7, with 9 bases matching TRBD1. The CDR3 has 15 amino acids. CDR1 and CDR2 from the germline V gene are LGHDT and YNNKEL (reference sequence). The ends lost 2 bases at V and 6 bases at J; junction bases unmatched: 8. CDR3 sequence reads: CASSQYPGQGGEQYF. The CDR3 coding sequence is TGTGCCAGCAGCCAATATCCGGGACAGGGAGGCGAGCAGTACTTC.

The rearrangement joins TRBV3-1 to TRBJ2-7, with D perhaps matching TRBD2 (5 bases). CDR1 and CDR2 (germline): LGHDT, YNNKEL (reference sequence). CDR3 length: 13 residues. Between the trimmed V and J ends, which lost 1 base and 5 bases, there was a span of 9 bases. CDR3 in DNA: TGTGCCAGCAGCCAAGTTAACGGGAACGAGCAGTACTTC. Its protein is CASSQVNGNEQYF.

The gene calls are TRBV20-1 and TRBJ2-7; 7 nucleotides align to TRBD1. V was clipped by 3 bases and J by 5 bases; unmatched bases: 7. This CDR3 has 13 residues. Germline-derived CDR1 and CDR2 are DFQATT and SNEGSKA (reference sequence). CDR3 amino acids: CSARGQSRDEQYF. Here the CDR3 DNA reads TGCAGTGCTAGGGGACAGTCCAGGGACGAGCAGTACTTC.

The V gene is TRBV20-1, the J gene TRBJ2-3, with D possibly matching TRBD2 (10 bases). The CDR3 covers 16 residues. The germline V gene encodes CDR1 DFQATT and CDR2 SNEGSKA (reference sequence). The V and J ends lost 0 bases and 6 bases respectively, with 19 bases between them. CDR3: CSARDFSGGTGDTQYF. CDR3 nucleotide sequence: TGCAGTGCTAGAGATTTTAGCGGGGGGACAGGGGATACGCAGTATTTT.

The CDR3 DNA follows: TGTGCCAGCAGCCGGACAGCTACGAACACCGGGGAGCTGTTTTTT. This codes for CASSRTATNTGELFF. V and J are TRBV3-1 and TRBJ2-2; possible D gene TRBD1, 6 bases. Per the germline V gene, CDR1 is LGHDT and CDR2 is YNNKEL (reference sequence). CDR3 length: 15 amino acids. V was cut by 4 bases and J by 0 bases, with 9 bases left in between.

There are a few counts of this clonotype. The rearrangement links TRBV29-1 to TRBJ2-7, with TRBD2 matching over 8 bases. V dropped 1 base and J dropped 3; count of bases not matched to a gene: 5. The CDR3 totals 14 residues. The germline V gene has CDR1 SQVTM and CDR2 ANQGSEA. CDR3 in DNA: TGCAGCGTTGAAGCTGCGGGGGGAGGCTACGAGCAGTACTTC. Its translation is CSVEAAGGGYEQYF.

The chain has TRBV5-5 and TRBJ1-5; the D is unclear. The CDR3 is 14 residues long. Trimming removed 1 base at V and 3 bases at J, with 8 bases between. CDR1 and CDR2 from the germline V gene are SGHKS and YYEKEE (reference sequence). The CDR3 protein is CASSLWDSNQPQHF. The DNA of the CDR3 is TGTGCCAGCAGCTTGTGGGATTCCAATCAGCCCCAGCATTTT. Drawing the rest from reference TRBV5-5 and TRBJ1-5, the complete variable domain is DAGVTQSPTHLIKTRGQQVTLRCSPISGHKSVSWYQQVLGQGPQFIFQYYEKEERGRGNFPDRFSARQFPNYSSELNVNALLLGDSALYLCASSLWDSNQPQHFGDGTRLSIL.

This clonotype was observed a few times. The J gene is TRBJ1-2, the V gene TRBV25-1; a possible D gene is TRBD1 (5 bases). Germline V CDR1 and CDR2: MGHDK, SYGVNS. There are 13 residues in the CDR3. V was pared by 3 bases and J by 10 bases, with 15 bases between. DNA for the CDR3: TGTGCCAGCAGTGAGTTGGGACGCAGGGCCTACACCTTC. The encoded protein is CASSELGRRAYTF.

This clonotype was recorded a few times. V and J are TRBV7-2 and TRBJ2-1; 8 bases agree with TRBD2. Germline CDR1 is SGHTA and CDR2 is FQGNSA. With V trimmed by 2 bases and J by 7 bases, 7 bases remained unmatched. The CDR3 spans 15 residues. CDR3 in amino acids: CASSLPPGGSNEQFF. DNA for the CDR3: TGTGCCAGCAGCTTACCCCCGGGAGGGAGTAATGAGCAGTTCTTC.

The chain employs TRBV6-1 and TRBJ2-1; 9 nucleotides align to TRBD2. This CDR3 spans 17 amino acids. Unmatched junction bases numbered 17, after V lost 6 bases and J lost 8 bases. Germline V gene data show CDR1 as MNHNS and CDR2 as SASEGT. The CDR3 DNA follows: TGTGCCAGCAGGTCCAGGGTGGGACTAGCACCAGGGGATGAGCAGTTCTTC. It is translated as CASRSRVGLAPGDEQFF.

The chain is built from TRBV6-1 and TRBJ1-1, with D hard to call. CDR1 is MNHNS, CDR2 SASEGT, per germline. Trimming removed 5 bases at V and 6 bases at J, with 13 bases between. The CDR3 runs to 13 residues. CDR3 in amino acids: CASSPPAGAEAFF. Here the CDR3 DNA reads TGTGCCAGCAGTCCTCCAGCTGGGGCTGAAGCTTTCTTT.

The chain is built from TRBV29-1 and TRBJ1-2, with no clear D. This CDR3 is 13 amino acids long. CDR1 is SQVTM, CDR2 ANQGSEA, per germline. V lost 7 bases, J lost 4 bases, and 16 bases lay in between. The CDR3 region is CSAETARAYGYTF. CDR3 bases: TGCAGCGCCGAGACCGCCCGGGCCTATGGCTACACCTTC.

The rearrangement links TRBV5-1 to TRBJ2-7, with D maybe TRBD2 (5 bases). V was pared by 3 bases and J by 5 bases, with 15 bases between. CDR1 is SGHRS and CDR2 is YFSETQ in the germline V gene. The CDR3 extends over 14 amino acids. CDR3 nucleotide sequence: TGCGCCAGCAGCTGGACTGTCTCTCGGAACGAGCAGTACTTC. Its protein product is CASSWTVSRNEQYF.